A selection of T cell receptor beta chains follows, all from one sample in a study of T cell responses to AZD1222 COVID-19 vaccine. The assay was immunoSEQ multiplex PCR, and TCRdb's table has in-frame clones only and misses some. The sample has 150,000 to 200,000 clones; under 95% are singletons. The source material was peripheral blood, sampled on day 0 of AZD1222 vaccination. The source of these receptors is an adult in good health. The CDR3 runs from the conserved cysteine through the conserved F or W. Fields, in order: D gene, V gene, J gene, clone size, CDR3 DNA, CDR3 protein. A D gene is named only where the DNA matches it firmly. A clone size is listed for some rows: how often the clone was seen (once, few, many), or a class if it is expanded.

d_call: .
v_call: TRBV7-2
j_call: TRBJ2-3
clone_size: .
cdr3_nt: TGTGCCAGCAGCTCCCTGGTAGTAGGCACAGATACGCAGTATTTT
cdr3_aa: CASSSLVVGTDTQYF

d_call: .
v_call: TRBV18
j_call: TRBJ2-4
clone_size: .
cdr3_nt: TGTGCCAGCTCACCCATGGGAGAAAGCATTCAGTACTTC
cdr3_aa: CASSPMGESIQYF

d_call: .
v_call: TRBV4-3
j_call: TRBJ1-4
clone_size: .
cdr3_nt: TGCGCCAGCAGCCGGACGGGGGTTGGTGAAAAACTGTTTTTT
cdr3_aa: CASSRTGVGEKLFF

d_call: .
v_call: TRBV7-9
j_call: TRBJ1-1
clone_size: .
cdr3_nt: TGTGCCAGCAGCACAGGCACGGGTGACCACGGGGAAGCTTTCTTT
cdr3_aa: CASSTGTGDHGEAFF

d_call: .
v_call: TRBV28
j_call: TRBJ2-7
clone_size: .
cdr3_nt: TGTGCCAGCAGTTTGGGGTCACAGCACTTCCCCTACGAGCAGTACTTC
cdr3_aa: CASSLGSQHFPYEQYF

d_call: .
v_call: TRBV29-1
j_call: TRBJ2-3
clone_size: .
cdr3_nt: TGCAGCGTTGAAGATAAGTATACTGCCAATACGCAGTATTTT
cdr3_aa: CSVEDKYTANTQYF

d_call: .
v_call: TRBV5-1
j_call: TRBJ2-6
clone_size: .
cdr3_nt: TGCGCCAGCAGCTACCCCGACTCTGGGGCCAACGTCCTGACTTTC
cdr3_aa: CASSYPDSGANVLTF

d_call: .
v_call: TRBV7-2
j_call: TRBJ2-2
clone_size: .
cdr3_nt: TGTGCCAGCAGCACCCAATCAGGGGAACTGACCGGGGAGCTGTTTTTT
cdr3_aa: CASSTQSGELTGELFF

d_call: .
v_call: TRBV11-2
j_call: TRBJ2-1
clone_size: .
cdr3_nt: TGTGCCAGCAGCTTAGCGATAGGGCCACCGCAATACAATGAGCAGTTCTTC
cdr3_aa: CASSLAIGPPQYNEQFF

d_call: TRBD1
v_call: TRBV6-5
j_call: TRBJ1-2
clone_size: .
cdr3_nt: TGTGCCAGCAGTTACTCAACCGGGACAGGGGGCTATGGCTACACCTTC
cdr3_aa: CASSYSTGTGGYGYTF

d_call: .
v_call: TRBV14
j_call: TRBJ1-6
clone_size: once
cdr3_nt: TGTGCCAGCAGCCGCGACAGGAGCTCCTATAATTCACCCCTCCACTTT
cdr3_aa: CASSRDRSSYNSPLHF

d_call: .
v_call: TRBV6-2/TRBV6-3
j_call: TRBJ1-6
clone_size: .
cdr3_nt: TGTGCCAGCAGCAAACCATCCGGTAACTTTCCCCTCCACTTT
cdr3_aa: CASSKPSGNFPLHF

d_call: .
v_call: TRBV24-1
j_call: TRBJ1-2
clone_size: .
cdr3_nt: TGTGCCACCAGCTCCGCGGGCGACTATGGCTACACCTTC
cdr3_aa: CATSSAGDYGYTF

d_call: TRBD2
v_call: TRBV6-5
j_call: TRBJ2-5
clone_size: .
cdr3_nt: TGTGCCAGCAGTTCCCCCTCTAGCGGGGGCGGAGGGACCCAGTACTTC
cdr3_aa: CASSSPSSGGGGTQYF

d_call: TRBD2
v_call: TRBV30
j_call: TRBJ2-1
clone_size: .
cdr3_nt: TGTGCCTGGAGTGTAGAAGCGGGAGGTTACAATGAGCAGTTCTTC
cdr3_aa: CAWSVEAGGYNEQFF

d_call: .
v_call: TRBV5-1
j_call: TRBJ1-1
clone_size: .
cdr3_nt: TGCGCCAGCAGCCAGACCGGAAAGGGAGGAACTGAAGCTTTCTTT
cdr3_aa: CASSQTGKGGTEAFF

d_call: .
v_call: TRBV7-2
j_call: TRBJ1-2
clone_size: .
cdr3_nt: TGTGCCAGCAGCTTTGGGGGGCTTCCGAGGGGCTACACCTTC
cdr3_aa: CASSFGGLPRGYTF

d_call: TRBD1
v_call: TRBV27
j_call: TRBJ1-2
clone_size: once
cdr3_nt: TGTGCCAGCAGTTTATTGGGACAGGGGCCTGGCTACACCTTC
cdr3_aa: CASSLLGQGPGYTF

d_call: .
v_call: TRBV13
j_call: TRBJ2-2
clone_size: .
cdr3_nt: TGTGCCAGCAGCCTGGGACGGGACACCGGGGAGCTGTTTTTT
cdr3_aa: CASSLGRDTGELFF

d_call: .
v_call: TRBV19
j_call: TRBJ2-2
clone_size: .
cdr3_nt: TGTGCCAGTAGGTACCACTCGGAGGTGCCCGGGGAGCTGTTTTTT
cdr3_aa: CASRYHSEVPGELFF

d_call: .
v_call: TRBV7-8
j_call: TRBJ1-2
clone_size: .
cdr3_nt: TGTGCCAGCAGCTCCTTGTATGGCTACACCTTC
cdr3_aa: CASSSLYGYTF

d_call: TRBD2
v_call: TRBV9
j_call: TRBJ2-1
clone_size: .
cdr3_nt: TGTGCCAGCGGCGGGGGAGGCCCGGCCAATGAGCAGTTCTTC
cdr3_aa: CASGGGGPANEQFF

d_call: TRBD2
v_call: TRBV28
j_call: TRBJ2-7
clone_size: .
cdr3_nt: TGTGCCAGCACCAAACCGGGACTAGTGGTGGGAACCTACGAGCAGTACTTC
cdr3_aa: CASTKPGLVVGTYEQYF

d_call: .
v_call: TRBV6-8
j_call: TRBJ2-5
clone_size: .
cdr3_nt: TGTGCCAGCAGTGAATCCTGCTGGGGGGAGACCCAGTACTTC
cdr3_aa: CASSESCWGETQYF

d_call: .
v_call: TRBV5-6
j_call: TRBJ1-1
clone_size: .
cdr3_nt: TGTGCCAGCAGCTTGGAACGGGGCAGAACTGAAGCTTTCTTT
cdr3_aa: CASSLERGRTEAFF

d_call: .
v_call: TRBV4-2
j_call: TRBJ1-1
clone_size: .
cdr3_nt: TGTGCCAGCAGCCAAGAAGAAGGGGCCAGCACTGAAGCTTTCTTT
cdr3_aa: CASSQEEGASTEAFF

d_call: .
v_call: TRBV12-3/TRBV12-4
j_call: TRBJ1-1
clone_size: .
cdr3_nt: TGTGCCAGCACCTTAAGGGGGGGGGCTGAAGCTTTCTTT
cdr3_aa: CASTLRGGAEAFF

d_call: .
v_call: TRBV30
j_call: TRBJ1-1
clone_size: .
cdr3_nt: TGTGCCTGGAAGGGACGGTGGGAGACTGAAGCTTTCTTT
cdr3_aa: CAWKGRWETEAFF

d_call: .
v_call: TRBV6-2/TRBV6-3
j_call: TRBJ2-7
clone_size: .
cdr3_nt: TGTGCCAGCAGTTGGGGGACTCTCTACTCCTACGAGCAGTACTTC
cdr3_aa: CASSWGTLYSYEQYF

d_call: .
v_call: TRBV15
j_call: TRBJ2-7
clone_size: once
cdr3_nt: TGTGCCACCAGCAGAGGAGATAACGAGCAGTACTTC
cdr3_aa: CATSRGDNEQYF

d_call: .
v_call: TRBV13
j_call: TRBJ2-3
clone_size: .
cdr3_nt: TGTGCCAGCAGCTTATGGAGGATTGGGGGCACAGATACGCAGTATTTT
cdr3_aa: CASSLWRIGGTDTQYF

d_call: TRBD1
v_call: TRBV5-5
j_call: TRBJ1-6
clone_size: .
cdr3_nt: TGTGCCAGCAGCCAGGCCGACAGGGTAGGATCACCCCTCCACTTT
cdr3_aa: CASSQADRVGSPLHF

d_call: .
v_call: TRBV11-3
j_call: TRBJ2-1
clone_size: few
cdr3_nt: TGTGCCAGCAGCTTCCGTAGCGGAAGCTCCTACAATGAGCAGTTCTTC
cdr3_aa: CASSFRSGSSYNEQFF